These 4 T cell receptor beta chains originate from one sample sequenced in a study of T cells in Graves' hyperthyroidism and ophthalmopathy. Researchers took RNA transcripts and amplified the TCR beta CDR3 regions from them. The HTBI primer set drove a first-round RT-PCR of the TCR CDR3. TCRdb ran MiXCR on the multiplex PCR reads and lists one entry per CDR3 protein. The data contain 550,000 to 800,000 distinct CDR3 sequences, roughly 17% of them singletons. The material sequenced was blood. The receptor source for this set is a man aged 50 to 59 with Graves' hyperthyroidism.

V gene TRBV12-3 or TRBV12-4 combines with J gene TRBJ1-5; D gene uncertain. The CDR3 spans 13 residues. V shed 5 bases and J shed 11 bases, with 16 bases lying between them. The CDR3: CASSTTTGGSQHF. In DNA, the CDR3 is TGTGCCAGCAGTACAACGACGGGTGGGTCCCAGCATTTT.

CDR3 amino acids: CASRVTSTESYEQYF. CDR3 sequence (DNA): TGTGCCAGCAGAGTAACTTCCACTGAGAGTTACGAGCAGTACTTC. V is TRBV6-4 and J is TRBJ2-7; D gene uncertain. The V gene's germline CDR1 is MRHNA and CDR2 SNTAGT. The CDR3 consists of 15 residues. Trimming pared 6 bases from V and 4 bases from J, leaving 19 bases between.

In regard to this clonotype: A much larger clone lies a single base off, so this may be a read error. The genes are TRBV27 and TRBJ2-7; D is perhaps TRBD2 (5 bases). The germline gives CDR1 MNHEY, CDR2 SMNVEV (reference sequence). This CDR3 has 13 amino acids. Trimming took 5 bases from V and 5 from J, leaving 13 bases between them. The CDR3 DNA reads TGTGCCAGCAGTGAGGCTAGCCGCAACGAGCAGTACTTC. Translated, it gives CASSEASRNEQYF.

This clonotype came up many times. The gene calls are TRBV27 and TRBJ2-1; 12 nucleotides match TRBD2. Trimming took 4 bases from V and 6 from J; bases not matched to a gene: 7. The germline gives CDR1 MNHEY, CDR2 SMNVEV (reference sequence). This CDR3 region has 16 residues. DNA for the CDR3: TGTGCCAGCAGTTCTCTGACTAGCGGGAGTTTCAATGAGCAGTTCTTC. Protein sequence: CASSSLTSGSFNEQFF.